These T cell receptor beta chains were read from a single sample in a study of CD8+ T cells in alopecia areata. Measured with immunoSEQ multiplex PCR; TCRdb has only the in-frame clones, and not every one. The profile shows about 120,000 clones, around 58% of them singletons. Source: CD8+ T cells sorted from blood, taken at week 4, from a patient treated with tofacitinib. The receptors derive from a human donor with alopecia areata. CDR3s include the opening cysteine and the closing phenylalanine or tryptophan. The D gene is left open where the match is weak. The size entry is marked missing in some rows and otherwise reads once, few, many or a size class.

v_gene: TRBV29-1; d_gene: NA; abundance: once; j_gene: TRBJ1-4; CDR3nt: TGCAGCGCCCACATTGGGACCAATGAAAAACTGTTTTTT; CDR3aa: CSAHIGTNEKLFF
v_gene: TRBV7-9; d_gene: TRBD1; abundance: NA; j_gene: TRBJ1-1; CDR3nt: TGTGCCAGCAGCCTAACAGGGGGCGAAGCTTTCTTT; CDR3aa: CASSLTGGEAFF
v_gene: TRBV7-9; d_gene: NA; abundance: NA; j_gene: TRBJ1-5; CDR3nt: TGTGCCAGCAGCTCTTCGACGGGGAATCAGCCCCAGCATTTT; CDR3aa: CASSSSTGNQPQHF
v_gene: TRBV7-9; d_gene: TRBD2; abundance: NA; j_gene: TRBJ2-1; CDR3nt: TGTGCCAGCAGCCCAAGACTAGCGGGGACACTCAAAGAGCAGTTCTTC; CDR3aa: CASSPRLAGTLKEQFF
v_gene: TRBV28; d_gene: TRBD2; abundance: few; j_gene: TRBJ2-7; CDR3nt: TGTGCCAGCAGTTCTCTAGCGGGGGTATCCTACGAGCAGTACTTC; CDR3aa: CASSSLAGVSYEQYF
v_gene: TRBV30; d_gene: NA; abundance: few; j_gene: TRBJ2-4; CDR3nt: TGTGCCTGGACATTGGGAAACATTCAGTACTTC; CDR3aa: CAWTLGNIQYF
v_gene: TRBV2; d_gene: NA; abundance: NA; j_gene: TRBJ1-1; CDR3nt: TGTGCCAGCAGTGAGCCCGGGAACACTGAAGCTTTCTTT; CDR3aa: CASSEPGNTEAFF
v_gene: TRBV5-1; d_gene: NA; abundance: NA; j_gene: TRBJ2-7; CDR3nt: TGCGCCAGCAGCTTCACACGGCAGGGGGGCTCCTACGAGCAGTACTTC; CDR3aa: CASSFTRQGGSYEQYF
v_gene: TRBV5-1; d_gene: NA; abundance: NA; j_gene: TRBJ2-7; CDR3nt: TGCGCCAGCAGCCCGGGACACAACTCCTACGAGCAGTACTTC; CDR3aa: CASSPGHNSYEQYF
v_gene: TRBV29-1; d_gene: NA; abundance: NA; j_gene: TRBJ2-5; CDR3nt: TGCAGCGTTACGCCGGGGGACAGAGAAGAGACCCAGTACTTC; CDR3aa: CSVTPGDREETQYF
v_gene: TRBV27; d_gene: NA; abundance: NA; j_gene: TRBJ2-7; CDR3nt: TGTGCCAGCAGTTCTCTTCTCTACGAGCAGTACTTC; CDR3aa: CASSSLLYEQYF
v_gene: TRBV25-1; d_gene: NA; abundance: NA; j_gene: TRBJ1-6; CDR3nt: TGTGCCAGCAGTGAGTGGATATTTCCTCCGTATAATTCACCCCTCCACTTT; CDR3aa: CASSEWIFPPYNSPLHF
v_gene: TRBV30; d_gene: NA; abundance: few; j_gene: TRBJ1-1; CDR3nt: TGTGCCTGGAGTGTACAGGCGGCTGAAGCTTTCTTT; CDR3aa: CAWSVQAAEAFF
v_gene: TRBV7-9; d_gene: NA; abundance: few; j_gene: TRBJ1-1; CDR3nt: TGTGCCAGCGGGACGGGGACTGAAGCTTTCTTT; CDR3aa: CASGTGTEAFF
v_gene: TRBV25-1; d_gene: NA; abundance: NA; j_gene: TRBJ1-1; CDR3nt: TGTGCCAGCAGTGGTATTTCCCGGGACCCCACCACCGAAGCTTTCTTT; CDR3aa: CASSGISRDPTTEAFF
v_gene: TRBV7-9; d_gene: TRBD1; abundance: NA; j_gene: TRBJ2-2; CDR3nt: TGTGCCAGCAGCCCGACAGGGGGCAACACCGGGGAGCTGTTTTTT; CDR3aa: CASSPTGGNTGELFF
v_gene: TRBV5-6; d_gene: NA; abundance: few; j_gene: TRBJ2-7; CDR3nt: TGTGCCAGCAGCGCGGACCCTGCCTACGAGCAGTACTTC; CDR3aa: CASSADPAYEQYF
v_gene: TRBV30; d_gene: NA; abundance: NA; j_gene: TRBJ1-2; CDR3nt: TGTGCCTGGAGTGTAACCAGCGTGGGGGATGGCTACACCTTC; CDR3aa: CAWSVTSVGDGYTF
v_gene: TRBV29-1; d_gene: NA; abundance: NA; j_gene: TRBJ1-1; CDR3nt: TGCAGCCCCCTGGGAGGTAGATACACTGAAGCTTTCTTT; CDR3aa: CSPLGGRYTEAFF
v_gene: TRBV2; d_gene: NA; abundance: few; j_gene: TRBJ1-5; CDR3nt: TGTGCCAGCAAGATAAGCGGGTATCAGCCCCAGCATTTT; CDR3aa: CASKISGYQPQHF
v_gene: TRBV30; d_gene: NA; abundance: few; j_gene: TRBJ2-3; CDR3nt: TGTGCCTGGAGTTCAGACGGCACAGATACGCAGTATTTT; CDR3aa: CAWSSDGTDTQYF
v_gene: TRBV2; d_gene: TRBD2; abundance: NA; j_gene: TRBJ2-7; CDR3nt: TGTGCCAGTAACCGGGACTATGCCGACAACTCCTACGAGCAGTACTTC; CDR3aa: CASNRDYADNSYEQYF
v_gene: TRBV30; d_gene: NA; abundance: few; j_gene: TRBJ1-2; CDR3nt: TGTGCCTGGAGTGTAAACAAGGGGAGCGGCTACACCTTC; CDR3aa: CAWSVNKGSGYTF
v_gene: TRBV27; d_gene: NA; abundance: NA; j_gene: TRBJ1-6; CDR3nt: TGTGCCAGCAGTGCGGCGGGGATTTCACCCCTCCACTTT; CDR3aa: CASSAAGISPLHF
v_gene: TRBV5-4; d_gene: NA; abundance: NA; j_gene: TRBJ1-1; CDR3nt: TGTGCCAGCAGCTTGGGAGGGGGGAACACTGAAGCTTTCTTT; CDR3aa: CASSLGGGNTEAFF
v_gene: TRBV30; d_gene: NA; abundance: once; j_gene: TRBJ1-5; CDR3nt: TGTGCCTGGAGTCCAGGGGTAGGGCAGCCCCAGCATTTT; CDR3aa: CAWSPGVGQPQHF
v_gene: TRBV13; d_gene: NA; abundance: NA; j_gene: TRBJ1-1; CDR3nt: TGTGCCAGCAGCATGAACACTGAAGCTTTCTTT; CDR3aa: CASSMNTEAFF
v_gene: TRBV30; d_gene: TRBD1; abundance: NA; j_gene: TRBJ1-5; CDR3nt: TGTGCCTGGAGCCTTGGACAGGGCACCTCTCCCCAGCATTTT; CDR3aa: CAWSLGQGTSPQHF
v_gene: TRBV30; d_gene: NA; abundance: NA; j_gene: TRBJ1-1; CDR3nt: TGTGCCTGGAGTGTACAACAGGCAACTGAAGCTTTCTTT; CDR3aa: CAWSVQQATEAFF
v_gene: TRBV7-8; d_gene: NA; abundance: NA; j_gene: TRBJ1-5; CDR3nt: TGTGCCAGCAGCTTAACGGCTAGCAATCAGCCCCAGCATTTT; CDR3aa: CASSLTASNQPQHF
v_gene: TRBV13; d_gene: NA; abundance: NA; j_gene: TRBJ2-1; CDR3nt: TGTGCCAGCCAAGACCGAACGGCCTCCTACAATGAGCAGTTCTTC; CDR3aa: CASQDRTASYNEQFF
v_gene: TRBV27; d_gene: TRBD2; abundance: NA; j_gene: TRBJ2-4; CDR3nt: TGTGCCAGCAGTCTCCGCGGGGGGAAAAACATTCAGTACTTC; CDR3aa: CASSLRGGKNIQYF
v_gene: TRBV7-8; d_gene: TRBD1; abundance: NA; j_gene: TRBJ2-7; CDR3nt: TGTGCCAGCAACCCTCTGGGACAGGAGATCTCCTACGAGCAGTACTTC; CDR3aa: CASNPLGQEISYEQYF
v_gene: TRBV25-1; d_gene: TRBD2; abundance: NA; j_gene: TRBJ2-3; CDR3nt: TGTGCCAGCAGTGAGCAAACTAGCGGGGGATGGGATACGCAGTATTTT; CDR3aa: CASSEQTSGGWDTQYF
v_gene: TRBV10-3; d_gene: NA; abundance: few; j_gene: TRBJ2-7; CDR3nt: TGTGCCATCAGTGAGGTGGAGGTCTCCTACGAGCAGTACTTC; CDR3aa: CAISEVEVSYEQYF
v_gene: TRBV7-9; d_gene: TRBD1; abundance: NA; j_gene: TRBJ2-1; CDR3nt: TGTGCCAGCAGCCCCGGACAGGGCGACCTAAGCTCCTACAATGAGCAGTTCTTC; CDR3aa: CASSPGQGDLSSYNEQFF
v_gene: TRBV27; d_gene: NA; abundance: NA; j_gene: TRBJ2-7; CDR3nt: TGTGCCAGCAGTGGGGGGAACGAGCAGTACTTC; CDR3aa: CASSGGNEQYF
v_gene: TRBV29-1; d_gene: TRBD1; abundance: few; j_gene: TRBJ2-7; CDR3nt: TGCAGCGTTGATCGGGGCGACAGGGAAACCTACGAGCAGTACTTC; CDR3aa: CSVDRGDRETYEQYF
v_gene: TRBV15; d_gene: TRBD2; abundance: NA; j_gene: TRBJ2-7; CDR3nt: TGTGCCACCAGCCCTAGCGGGGGCAAGTCCTACGAGCAGTACTTC; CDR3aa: CATSPSGGKSYEQYF
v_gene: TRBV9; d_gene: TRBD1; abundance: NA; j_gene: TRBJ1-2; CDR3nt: TGTGCCAGCAGCGTAGCGGATACAGGGGGCGCGAAAGGCTACACCTTC; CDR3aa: CASSVADTGGAKGYTF